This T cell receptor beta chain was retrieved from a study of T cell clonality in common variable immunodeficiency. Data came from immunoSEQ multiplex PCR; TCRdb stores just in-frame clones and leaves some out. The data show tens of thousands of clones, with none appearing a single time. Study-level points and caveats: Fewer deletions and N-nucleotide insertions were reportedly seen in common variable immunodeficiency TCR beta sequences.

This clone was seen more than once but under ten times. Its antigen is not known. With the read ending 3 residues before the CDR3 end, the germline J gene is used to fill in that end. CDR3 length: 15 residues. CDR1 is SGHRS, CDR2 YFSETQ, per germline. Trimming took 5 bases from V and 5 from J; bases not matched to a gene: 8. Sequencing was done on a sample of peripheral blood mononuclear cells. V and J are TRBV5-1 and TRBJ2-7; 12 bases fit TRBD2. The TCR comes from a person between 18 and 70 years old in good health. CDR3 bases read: TGCGCCAGCAGTCGCGGACTAGCGGGACAAAACGAG. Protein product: CASSRGLAGQNE. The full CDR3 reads CASSRGLAGQNEQYF.